The rows below give T cell receptor beta chains drawn from one sample of a study of technical replicates of blood from a few donors. Sequenced by immunoSEQ multiplex PCR; TCRdb stores in-frame clones only, minus some. The profile shows more than 90,000 clones, approximately 95% of them singletons. The sample comprised T cells isolated from PBMCs. These receptors were obtained from a human donor in good health. Each CDR3 is given with its conserved first and last residue. The order of the fields is V gene, J gene, clone size, D gene, CDR3 DNA, CDR3 protein. D genes are given only for firm matches. The size of a clone is reported for some rows only, either as once, few or many, or as a class for expanded clones.

V: TRBV9
J: TRBJ2-7
size: .
D: .
DNA: TGTGCCAGCAGCGTAGAGGGAGAGGGTAGCTCCTACGAGCAGTACTTC
CDR3: CASSVEGEGSSYEQYF

V: TRBV19
J: TRBJ2-1
size: .
D: TRBD2
DNA: TGTGCCAGTAGTATCGGTGCGGGGGGGCCCAATGAGCAGTTCTTC
CDR3: CASSIGAGGPNEQFF

V: TRBV11-3
J: TRBJ2-2
size: .
D: TRBD1
DNA: TGTGCCAGCAGCTTGGGACAGGGGGACTCCGGGGAGCTGTTTTTT
CDR3: CASSLGQGDSGELFF

V: TRBV5-6
J: TRBJ1-2
size: .
D: TRBD1
DNA: TGTGCCAGCAGCGAGACAGGGCTCGACGGCTACACCTTC
CDR3: CASSETGLDGYTF

V: TRBV7-6
J: TRBJ1-3
size: .
D: .
DNA: TGTGCCAGCAGCTTAGACAGTACCTCTGGAAACACCATATATTTT
CDR3: CASSLDSTSGNTIYF

V: TRBV28
J: TRBJ1-2
size: .
D: TRBD1
DNA: TGTGCCAGCAGTTTAGGGGACAGGGGGCAAGGCTACACCTTC
CDR3: CASSLGDRGQGYTF

V: TRBV2
J: TRBJ1-2
size: once
D: TRBD1
DNA: TGTGCCAGCAGTGCAATTTGGGACAGTCAGAATGGCTACACCTTC
CDR3: CASSAIWDSQNGYTF

V: TRBV4-1
J: TRBJ2-1
size: .
D: .
DNA: TGCGCCAGCAGCCCATATACCGGGACACTCAATGAGCAGTTCTTC
CDR3: CASSPYTGTLNEQFF

V: TRBV18
J: TRBJ2-3
size: .
D: .
DNA: TGTGCCAGCTCACCACCCCCCCTTAACACAGATACGCAGTATTTT
CDR3: CASSPPPLNTDTQYF

V: TRBV9
J: TRBJ2-1
size: .
D: TRBD2
DNA: TGTGCCAGCAGCGTAGGAGGCGGGGGGGCCTCCTACAATGAGCAGTTCTTC
CDR3: CASSVGGGGASYNEQFF

V: TRBV28
J: TRBJ1-1
size: .
D: .
DNA: TGTGCCAGCAGTTTACCCCAAAACACTGAAGCTTTCTTT
CDR3: CASSLPQNTEAFF

V: TRBV19
J: TRBJ2-7
size: .
D: TRBD1
DNA: TGTGCCAGTAGTCTAACAGGGGCCTACGAGCAGTACTTC
CDR3: CASSLTGAYEQYF

V: TRBV15
J: TRBJ2-5
size: .
D: TRBD2
DNA: TGTGCCACCAGCAGAGGGCGGGAGTTCCAAGAGACCCAGTACTTC
CDR3: CATSRGREFQETQYF

V: TRBV27
J: TRBJ2-2
size: .
D: .
DNA: TGTGCCAGCAGCCCCGCGGGCAAAACGAACACCGGGGAGCTGTTTTTT
CDR3: CASSPAGKTNTGELFF

V: TRBV5-5
J: TRBJ1-2
size: .
D: .
DNA: TGTGCCAGCAGCAATGACAGGCGTCGTGGCTACACCTTC
CDR3: CASSNDRRRGYTF

V: TRBV5-4
J: TRBJ2-1
size: .
D: .
DNA: TGTGCCAGCAGCCTCGGAGGAGGGGGCGGGTTCCATGAGCAGTTCTTC
CDR3: CASSLGGGGGFHEQFF

V: TRBV6-5
J: TRBJ2-1
size: .
D: .
DNA: TGTGCCAGCACCGCGGACTGGCCGGTTGGTGAGCAGTTCTTC
CDR3: CASTADWPVGEQFF

V: TRBV28
J: TRBJ2-7
size: .
D: TRBD2
DNA: TGTGCCAGCGGGGGGGTGGGGACCCCTGAAAAGCAGTACTTC
CDR3: CASGGVGTPEKQYF

V: TRBV7-9
J: TRBJ1-3
size: .
D: .
DNA: TGTGCCGCGCAGGCAGGCCTCTCTGGAAACACCATATATTTT
CDR3: CAAQAGLSGNTIYF

V: TRBV5-4
J: TRBJ2-3
size: .
D: .
DNA: TGTGCCAGCAGCTTCCGGGACTTCCCCACAGATACGCAGTATTTT
CDR3: CASSFRDFPTDTQYF

V: TRBV2
J: TRBJ2-4
size: .
D: .
DNA: TGTGCCAGCAAGGGGGATTTAGCCAAAAACATTCAGTACTTC
CDR3: CASKGDLAKNIQYF

V: TRBV2
J: TRBJ2-6
size: few
D: .
DNA: TGTGCCAGCCGCAGCTCTGGGGCCAACGTCCTGACTTTC
CDR3: CASRSSGANVLTF

V: TRBV30
J: TRBJ1-6
size: once
D: .
DNA: TGTGCCTGGAGTCCCGGTGGCGGTTCACCCCTCCACTTT
CDR3: CAWSPGGGSPLHF

V: TRBV18
J: TRBJ1-1
size: .
D: .
DNA: TGTGCCAGCTCTCAGGGCAGCCTCAACACTGAAGCTTTCTTT
CDR3: CASSQGSLNTEAFF

V: TRBV7-8
J: TRBJ1-2
size: .
D: TRBD1
DNA: TGTGCCAGCAGCCTCTGGACAGGGGAAAACTATGGCTACACCTTC
CDR3: CASSLWTGENYGYTF

V: TRBV19
J: TRBJ2-5
size: .
D: .
DNA: TGTGCCAGTAGTATAGACAGGTACCAAGAGACCCAGTACTTC
CDR3: CASSIDRYQETQYF

V: TRBV15
J: TRBJ2-5
size: .
D: TRBD2
DNA: TGTGCCACCAGCAGAGGACTAGTCGGGGGGCAAGAGACCCAGTACTTC
CDR3: CATSRGLVGGQETQYF

V: TRBV6-6
J: TRBJ2-5
size: .
D: TRBD1
DNA: TGTGCCAGCAGGGGACAGTGGGAGACCCAGTACTTC
CDR3: CASRGQWETQYF

V: TRBV28
J: TRBJ2-7
size: .
D: TRBD1
DNA: TGTGCCAGCACCGGACGGGGGACAGGGGGCCTCGAGCAGTACTTC
CDR3: CASTGRGTGGLEQYF

V: TRBV19
J: TRBJ1-5
size: .
D: .
DNA: TGTGCCAGTAGGGCCGGTGGGGGGACGGGCAATCAGCCCCAGCATTTT
CDR3: CASRAGGGTGNQPQHF

V: TRBV7-9
J: TRBJ2-3
size: .
D: TRBD1
DNA: TGTGCCAGCAGCAAAGGGACAGCGACCACAGATACGCAGTATTTT
CDR3: CASSKGTATTDTQYF

V: TRBV5-1
J: TRBJ2-1
size: .
D: .
DNA: TGCGCCAGCAGCTTGGAAGGGACAGAGCAGTTCTTC
CDR3: CASSLEGTEQFF

V: TRBV14
J: TRBJ1-2
size: .
D: .
DNA: TGTGCCAGCAGCCAAATCCTCCTCGACAGGCACTATGGCTACACCTTC
CDR3: CASSQILLDRHYGYTF

V: TRBV5-4
J: TRBJ2-5
size: .
D: .
DNA: TGTGCCAGCAGCCCTACTCTCGCGTACGAAGAGACCCAGTACTTC
CDR3: CASSPTLAYEETQYF

V: TRBV11-3
J: TRBJ2-2
size: once
D: TRBD1
DNA: TGTGCCAGCGGGGGACAGGAGAACGCGAACACCGGGGAGCTGTTTTTT
CDR3: CASGGQENANTGELFF

V: TRBV10-3
J: TRBJ1-2
size: .
D: .
DNA: TGTGCCATCGCACAGGGAGGGGACTATGGCTACACCTTC
CDR3: CAIAQGGDYGYTF

V: TRBV5-1
J: TRBJ2-1
size: .
D: TRBD2
DNA: TGCGCCAGCAGCTTGTGGACTAGCGGAGAATCCTCCTACAATGAGCAGTTCTTC
CDR3: CASSLWTSGESSYNEQFF

V: TRBV11-2
J: TRBJ2-7
size: once
D: .
DNA: TGTGCCAGCAGCTTCCTAGTTCCTCAGGGTTCAGCCTACGAGCAGTACTTC
CDR3: CASSFLVPQGSAYEQYF

V: TRBV4-1
J: TRBJ2-7
size: .
D: TRBD1
DNA: TGCGCCAGCAGCCTTAGAAAGGGACAGAACTACGAGCAGTACTTC
CDR3: CASSLRKGQNYEQYF

V: TRBV11-3
J: TRBJ2-5
size: .
D: .
DNA: TGTGCCAGCAGCCCTGACTCAGGGCAAGAGACCCAGTACTTC
CDR3: CASSPDSGQETQYF

V: TRBV27
J: TRBJ2-1
size: .
D: .
DNA: TGTGCCAGCAAAGACCGTCCGAAGGTCTCTAGCTCCTACAATGAGCAGTTCTTC
CDR3: CASKDRPKVSSSYNEQFF

V: TRBV4-1
J: TRBJ1-6
size: once
D: TRBD1
DNA: TGCGCCAGCAGCCACCCGGCCCGACGGGACAGAAGTTCACCCCTCCACTTT
CDR3: CASSHPARRDRSSPLHF

V: TRBV27
J: TRBJ2-6
size: .
D: .
DNA: TGTGCCAGCAGTCCGTCTGGGGCCAACGTCCTGACTTTC
CDR3: CASSPSGANVLTF